The source of this T cell receptor beta chain is a study of siplizumab effects on memory and regulatory T cells. Notes on this clone: Its matching antigen is unknown.

TCRdb's copy holds only in-frame clones and misses some; the assay was immunoSEQ multiplex PCR. The sample shows some 100,000 clones, about 95% of them seen only once. Study-level points and caveats: The suppressive capacity of proliferating Tregs from siplizumab cultures remained unconfirmed.

Trimming removed 3 bases at V and 5 bases at J, with 14 bases between. The CDR3 runs 15 residues. Germline values: CDR1 MNHNS, CDR2 SASEGT. The specimen was non-Treg CD4+ T cells sorted from blood. This clonotype was obtained from a human donor in good health. This chain connects TRBV6-1 to TRBJ1-5, with TRBD1 as a possible D gene (5 bases). CDR3 bases: TGTGCCAGCAGTGACTCAGGGATATTGGATCAGCCCCAGCATTTT. Translated, it gives CASSDSGILDQPQHF.